This T cell receptor (beta chain) was observed in a study of CD8+ T cells in alopecia areata. Study conclusions and caveats: Lesional scalp displayed greater clonality than normal scalp, most notably in alopecia totalis/universalis. Many expanded lesional clones persisted in scalp and blood during tofacitinib.

Germline CDR1 and CDR2: SQVTM and ANQGSEA. The CDR3 covers 12 residues. Indicated treatment: oral pan-JAK inhibitor, 5-10 mg twice daily. Regarding this clone: Its antigen remains unknown.

The sequencing template was cDNA reverse transcribed from extracted RNA. The assay was immunoSEQ multiplex PCR, and TCRdb's table has in-frame clones only and misses some. The profile covers some 180,000 clones, with roughly 53% appearing a single time and 10% to 13% taken by the ten largest. The chain links TRBV29-1 to TRBJ2-1; 9 nucleotides align to TRBD2. Sample: CD8+ T cells sorted from blood, taken at week 24, from a patient treated with tofacitinib. The TCR was taken from a human donor with alopecia areata. The DNA of the CDR3 is TGCAGAATTAGCGGGGGTACTAATGAGCAGTTCTTC. Encoded protein: CRISGGTNEQFF.